Sequencing of this T cell receptor beta chain was carried out in a study of blood T cell repertoires in COVID-19. The study drew participants aged roughly 18 to 95 years from 20 to 30 US areas. Clinical history reported by participants formed the basis on which cohorts were assigned. Symptom resolution, clearance, or two negative PCRs marked donors in Cohort 3 as recovered. Looked up from germline, CDR1 is SGHTA and CDR2 is FQGNSA. V was cut by 6 bases and J by 1 base, with 12 bases left in between. The CDR3 sequence is 14 residues long. The method was immunoSEQ multiplex PCR; TCRdb's version includes in-frame clones alone and lacks a portion of them. The sample has about 230,000 clones, more than 80% seen once.

The chain employs TRBV7-2 and TRBJ1-1, with D unclear. Source material: PBMCs or T cells enriched from blood (not recorded which). The TCR originated in a man in his 60s who had recovered from COVID-19. This CDR3 reads CASSPLFGNTEAFF. CDR3 nucleotide sequence: TGTGCCAGCAGTCCCCTGTTCGGGAACACTGAAGCTTTCTTT.